This T cell receptor (beta chain) derives from a study of identical twins. TCRdb re-called the 5' RACE reads with MiXCR, one entry per CDR3 protein. The sample shows some 710,000 distinct CDR3 sequences, approximately 6.1% of them seen only once. V gave up 8 bases and J gave up 0 bases, with 5 bases separating them. The CDR3 sequence is 11 residues long. The germline V gene encodes CDR1 MNHEY and CDR2 SVGAGI. The donors were all healthy and Caucasian. Whole-study results and caveats: Insertions ran lower in abundant cord blood beta clonotypes, though not in memory repertoires. In beta out-of-frame sequences, the excess sharing between twins was weaker.

This clonotype has at least ten counts. Its antigen is unknown. The specimen sequenced was naive T cells sorted from blood. The receptor was isolated from a man younger than 30 in good health. The J gene is TRBJ2-7, the V gene TRBV6-5; the D is unclear. The DNA of the CDR3 is TGTGCCAGCGTCCACTCCTACGAGCAGTACTTC. It yields the protein CASVHSYEQYF.